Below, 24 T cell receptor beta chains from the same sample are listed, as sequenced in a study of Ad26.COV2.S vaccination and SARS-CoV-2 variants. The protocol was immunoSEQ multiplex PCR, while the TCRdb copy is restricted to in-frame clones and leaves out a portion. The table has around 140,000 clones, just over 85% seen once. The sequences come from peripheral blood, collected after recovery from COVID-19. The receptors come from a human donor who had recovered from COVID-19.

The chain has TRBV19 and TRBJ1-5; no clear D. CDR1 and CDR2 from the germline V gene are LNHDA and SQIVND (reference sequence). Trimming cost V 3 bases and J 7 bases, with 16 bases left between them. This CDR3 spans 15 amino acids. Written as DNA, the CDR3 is TGTGCCAGTAGTATTGGGCAGGATGAATGGCAGCCCCAGCATTTT. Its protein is CASSIGQDEWQPQHF.

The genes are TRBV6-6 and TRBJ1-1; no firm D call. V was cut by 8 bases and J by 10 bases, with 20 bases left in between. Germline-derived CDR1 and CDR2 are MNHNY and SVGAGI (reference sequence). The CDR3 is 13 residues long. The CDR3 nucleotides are TGTGCCAGCCGAACGGGCCTGAACCCCTCAGCTTTCTTT. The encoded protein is CASRTGLNPSAFF.

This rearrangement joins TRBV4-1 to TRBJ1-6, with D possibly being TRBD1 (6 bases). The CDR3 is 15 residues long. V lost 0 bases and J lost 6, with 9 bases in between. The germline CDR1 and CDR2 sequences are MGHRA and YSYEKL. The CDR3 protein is CASSQDIQGNSPLHF. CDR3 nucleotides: TGCGCCAGCAGCCAAGATATACAGGGTAATTCACCCCTCCACTTT.

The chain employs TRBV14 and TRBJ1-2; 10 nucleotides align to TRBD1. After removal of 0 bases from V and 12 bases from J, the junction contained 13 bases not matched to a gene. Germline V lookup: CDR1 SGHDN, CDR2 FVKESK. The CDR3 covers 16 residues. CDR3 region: CASSQDRLGTGDIHTF. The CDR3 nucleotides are TGTGCCAGCAGCCAAGATCGTTTAGGGACAGGGGACATCCACACCTTC.

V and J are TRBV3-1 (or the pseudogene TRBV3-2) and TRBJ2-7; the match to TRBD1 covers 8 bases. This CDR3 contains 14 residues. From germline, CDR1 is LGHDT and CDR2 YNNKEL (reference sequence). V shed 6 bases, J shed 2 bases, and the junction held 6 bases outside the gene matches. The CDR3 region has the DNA TGTGCCAGCAGAGGGGGGACAGGACCCTACGAGCAGTACTTC. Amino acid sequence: CASRGGTGPYEQYF.

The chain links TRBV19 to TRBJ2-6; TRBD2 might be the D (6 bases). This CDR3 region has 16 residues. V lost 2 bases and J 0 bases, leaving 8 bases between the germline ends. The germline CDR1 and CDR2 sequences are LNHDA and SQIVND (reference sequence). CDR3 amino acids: CASSISGSSGANVLTF. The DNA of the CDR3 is TGTGCCAGTAGTATATCCGGGAGCTCTGGGGCCAACGTCCTGACTTTC. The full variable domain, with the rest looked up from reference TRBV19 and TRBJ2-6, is DGGITQSPKYLFRKEGQNVTLSCEQNLNHDAMYWYRQDPGQGLRLIYYSQIVNDFQKGDIAEGYSVSREKKESFPLTVTSAQKNPTAFYLCASSISGSSGANVLTFGAGSRLTVL.

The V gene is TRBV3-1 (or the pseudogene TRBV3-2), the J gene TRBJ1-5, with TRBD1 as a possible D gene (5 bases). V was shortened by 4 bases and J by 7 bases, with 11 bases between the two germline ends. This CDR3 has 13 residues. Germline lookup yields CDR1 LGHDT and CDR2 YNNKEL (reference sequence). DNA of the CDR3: TGTGCCAGCAGCCCAGAGGGGAGGCAGCCCCAGCATTTT. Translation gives CASSPEGRQPQHF.

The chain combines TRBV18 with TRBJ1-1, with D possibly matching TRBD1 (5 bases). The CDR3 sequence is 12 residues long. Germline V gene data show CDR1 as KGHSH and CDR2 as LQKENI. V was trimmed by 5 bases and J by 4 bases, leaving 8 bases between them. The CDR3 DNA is TGTGCCAGCTCAGGGGACTCCACTGAAGCTTTCTTT. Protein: CASSGDSTEAFF. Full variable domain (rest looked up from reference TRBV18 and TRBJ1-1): NAGVMQNPRHLVRRRGQEARLRCSPMKGHSHVYWYRQLPEEGLKFMVYLQKENIIDESGMPKERFSAEFPKEGPSILRIQQVVRGDSAAYFCASSGDSTEAFFGQGTRLTVV.

CDR3 region: CASSLPGLNEKLFF. CDR3 DNA sequence: TGTGCCAGCAGCTTGCCGGGGCTTAATGAAAAACTGTTTTTT. The chain couples TRBV5-8 to TRBJ1-4; TRBD1 is a possible D gene (5 bases). The V end was cut by 1 base, the J end by 4 bases, with 8 bases between. The CDR3 spans 14 residues. The germline CDR1 and CDR2 sequences are SGHTS and YDEGEE.

Here the CDR3 DNA reads TGTGCCAGCAGTTCCCCCGGGGACAGGGCATATGAAGCTTTCTTT. This encodes CASSSPGDRAYEAFF. The chain joins TRBV6-5 to TRBJ1-1, with TRBD1 identical over 9 bases. The CDR3 is made up of 15 amino acids. J gave up 7 bases and V 4 bases, and 10 bases lay outside the gene matches. Per the germline V gene, CDR1 is MNHEY and CDR2 is SVGAGI.

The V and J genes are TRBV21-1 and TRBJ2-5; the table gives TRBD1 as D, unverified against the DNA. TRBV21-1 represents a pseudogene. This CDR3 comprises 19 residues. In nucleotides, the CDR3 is TGTGCCAGCAGCAATATCCAAAAGGGGGACGGCCAAATCAGGGAGACCCAGTACTTC. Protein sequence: CASSNIQKGDGQIRETQYF.

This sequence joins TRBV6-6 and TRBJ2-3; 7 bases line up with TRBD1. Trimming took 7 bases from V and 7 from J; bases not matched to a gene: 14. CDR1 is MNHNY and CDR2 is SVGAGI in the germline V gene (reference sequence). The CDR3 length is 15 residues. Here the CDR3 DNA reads TGTGCCAGCATCCTCGGAGACAGGGTAAAAAATACGCAGTATTTT. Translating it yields CASILGDRVKNTQYF.

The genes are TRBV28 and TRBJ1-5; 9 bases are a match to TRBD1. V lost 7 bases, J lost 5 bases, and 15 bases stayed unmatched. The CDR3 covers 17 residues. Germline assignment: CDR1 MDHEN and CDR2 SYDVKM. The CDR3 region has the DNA TGTGCCAGCATCCCCTCGCCGGGACAGGGAAGGGATCAGCCCCAGCATTTT. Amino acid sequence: CASIPSPGQGRDQPQHF.

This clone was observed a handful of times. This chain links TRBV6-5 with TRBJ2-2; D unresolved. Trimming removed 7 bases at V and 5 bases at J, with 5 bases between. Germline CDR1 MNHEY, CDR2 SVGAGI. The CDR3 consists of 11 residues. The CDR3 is CASMVTGELFF. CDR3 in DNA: TGTGCCAGCATGGTAACCGGGGAGCTGTTTTTT.

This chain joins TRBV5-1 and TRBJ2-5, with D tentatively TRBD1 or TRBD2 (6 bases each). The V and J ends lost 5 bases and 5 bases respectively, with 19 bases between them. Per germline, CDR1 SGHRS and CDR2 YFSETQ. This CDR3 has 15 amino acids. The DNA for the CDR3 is TGCGCCAGCAGGGAGGGACAACCAAGCTGGGAGACCCAGTACTTC. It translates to CASREGQPSWETQYF.

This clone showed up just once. The CDR3 is CSASQQAFNSPLHF. In DNA form, the CDR3 reads TGCAGTGCTAGTCAGCAGGCTTTCAATTCACCCCTCCACTTT. The V gene is TRBV20-1, the J gene TRBJ1-6; D is unresolved. The CDR3 has 14 residues. The V and J ends lost 3 bases and 7 bases respectively, with 13 bases between them. From germline, CDR1 is DFQATT and CDR2 SNEGSKA (reference sequence).

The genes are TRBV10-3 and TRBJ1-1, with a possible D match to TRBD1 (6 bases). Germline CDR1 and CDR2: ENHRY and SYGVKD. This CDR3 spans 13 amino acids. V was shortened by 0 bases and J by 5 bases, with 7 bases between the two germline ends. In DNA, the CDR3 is TGTGCCATCAGTGAGTCAACAGGGACTGAAGCTTTCTTT. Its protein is CAISESTGTEAFF.

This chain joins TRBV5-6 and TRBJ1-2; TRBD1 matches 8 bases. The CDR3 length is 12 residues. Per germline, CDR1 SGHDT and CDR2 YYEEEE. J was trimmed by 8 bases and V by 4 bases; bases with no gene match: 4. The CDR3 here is CASSPWTGGYTF. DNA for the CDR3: TGTGCCAGCAGCCCGTGGACAGGGGGCTACACCTTC.

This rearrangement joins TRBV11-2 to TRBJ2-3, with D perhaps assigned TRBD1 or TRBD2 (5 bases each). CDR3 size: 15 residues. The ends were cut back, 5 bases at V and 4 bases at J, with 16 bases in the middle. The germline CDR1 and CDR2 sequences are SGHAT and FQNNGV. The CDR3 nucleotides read TGTGCCAGCAGCCACGGCCGGGGCGGGTCAGATACGCAGTATTTT. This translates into CASSHGRGGSDTQYF.

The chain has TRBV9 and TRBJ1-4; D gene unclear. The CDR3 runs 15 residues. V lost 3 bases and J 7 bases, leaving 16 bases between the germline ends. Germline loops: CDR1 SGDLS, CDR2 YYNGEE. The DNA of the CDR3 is TGTGCCAGCAGCGCCTTTTTAGGGTTGAGTGAAAAACTGTTTTTT. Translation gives CASSAFLGLSEKLFF.

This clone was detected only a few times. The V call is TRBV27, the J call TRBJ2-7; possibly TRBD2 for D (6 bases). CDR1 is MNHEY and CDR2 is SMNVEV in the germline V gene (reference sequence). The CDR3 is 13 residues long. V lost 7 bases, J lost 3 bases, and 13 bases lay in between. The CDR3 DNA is TGTGCCAGCAACTCTCTTAGCGGCTACGAGCAGTACTTC. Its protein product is CASNSLSGYEQYF.

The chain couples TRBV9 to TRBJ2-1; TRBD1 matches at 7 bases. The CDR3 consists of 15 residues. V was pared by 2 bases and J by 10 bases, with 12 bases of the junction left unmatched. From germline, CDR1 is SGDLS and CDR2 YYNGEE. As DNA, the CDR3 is TGTGCCAGCAGCGTCCTCTATTTGGGGACAGAAGAGCAGTTCTTC. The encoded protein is CASSVLYLGTEEQFF.

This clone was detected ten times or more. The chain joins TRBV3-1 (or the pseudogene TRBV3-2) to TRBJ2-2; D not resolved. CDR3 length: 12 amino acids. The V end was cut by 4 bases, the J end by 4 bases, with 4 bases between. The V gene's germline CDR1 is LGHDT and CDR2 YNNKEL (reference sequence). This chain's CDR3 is CASSLSTGELFF. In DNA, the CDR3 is TGTGCCAGCAGCCTAAGCACCGGGGAGCTGTTTTTT.

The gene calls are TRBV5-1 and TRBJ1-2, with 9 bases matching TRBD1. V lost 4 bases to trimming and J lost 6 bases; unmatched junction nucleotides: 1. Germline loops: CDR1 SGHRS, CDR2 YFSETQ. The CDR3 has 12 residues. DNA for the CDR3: TGCGCCAGCAGCCGGACAGGGGATGGCTACACCTTC. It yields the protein CASSRTGDGYTF.